These 28 T cell receptor beta chains came from one sample sequenced in a study of blood T cell repertoires in COVID-19. Assay used: immunoSEQ multiplex PCR; TCRdb lists only in-frame clones, some missing. Altogether about 360,000 clones are present, roughly 90% being singletons, with the ten largest covering around 2%. The sample consisted of PBMCs or T cells enriched from blood (not recorded which). These receptors came from a woman between 35 and 50 years old with acute COVID-19.

V is TRBV30 and J is TRBJ1-1, with D possibly being TRBD1 (6 bases). Per the germline V gene, CDR1 is GTSNPN and CDR2 is SVGIG (reference sequence). V was cut by 4 bases and J by 1 base, with 7 bases left in between. CDR3 size: 12 residues. The CDR3 loop reads CAWMGQNTEAFF. As DNA, the CDR3 is TGTGCCTGGATGGGACAGAACACTGAAGCTTTCTTT.

J is TRBJ2-2 and V is TRBV10-3; the D is unclear. The CDR3 covers 11 residues. Germline CDR1 and CDR2: ENHRY and SYGVKD. V gave up 5 bases and J gave up 8 bases, with 6 bases separating them. The CDR3 DNA follows: TGTGCCATCAGTCCAGGAGGGGAGCTGTTTTTT. This translates into CAISPGGELFF.

CDR3 DNA: TGCGCCAGCAGCCAAAGACCGGGACAGGGTGTTAACGAGCAGTACTTC. Translated, it gives CASSQRPGQGVNEQYF. The chain couples TRBV5-1 to TRBJ2-7; 9 positions match TRBD1. Trimming removed 4 bases from V and 5 bases from J; junction bases left unmatched: 13. Germline values: CDR1 SGHRS, CDR2 YFSETQ. CDR3 length: 16 residues.

The rearrangement links TRBV7-9 to TRBJ2-7; D remains ambiguous. Germline V gene data show CDR1 as SEHNR and CDR2 as FQNEAQ (reference sequence). The CDR3 runs 14 residues. V shed 6 bases and J shed 6 bases, with 18 bases lying between them. The CDR3 sequence is CASRLTGSSPEQYF. The DNA for the CDR3 is TGTGCCAGCAGGTTGACCGGGTCATCTCCCGAGCAGTACTTC.

The genes are TRBV7-8 and TRBJ2-7; 7 positions agree with TRBD1. V shed 1 base, J shed 6 bases, and the junction held 6 bases outside the gene matches. The germline V gene encodes CDR1 SGHVS and CDR2 FQNEAQ. The CDR3 has 14 residues. For the CDR3, the DNA is TGTGCCAGCAGCTTAGTGGGGACAGAGGCCGAGCAGTACTTC. Encoded protein: CASSLVGTEAEQYF.

The chain joins TRBV6-6 to TRBJ1-6; no clear D gene. Germline loops: CDR1 MNHNY, CDR2 SVGAGI (reference sequence). The CDR3 runs 15 residues. Trimming stripped 0 bases from V and 5 bases from J, with 8 bases between. The CDR3 region has the DNA TGTGCCAGCAGTTACTCGAGGGTTGATAATTCACCCCTCCACTTT. It encodes CASSYSRVDNSPLHF.

The chain joins TRBV7-9 to TRBJ1-2; D possibly corresponds to TRBD1 (6 bases). In germline, CDR1 is SEHNR, CDR2 FQNEAQ (reference sequence). V gave up 2 bases and J gave up 2 bases, with 12 bases separating them. The CDR3 spans 15 residues. The CDR3 DNA reads as TGTGCCAGCAGCTTAAGCCCAACAGGGAACTATGGCTACACCTTC. Residues: CASSLSPTGNYGYTF.

The chain links TRBV5-4 to TRBJ2-1; the match to TRBD2 covers 8 bases. This CDR3 comprises 16 residues. The ends lost 4 bases at V and 6 bases at J; junction bases unmatched: 12. Germline V gives CDR1 SGHNT, CDR2 YYREEE (reference sequence). In DNA, the CDR3 is TGTGCCAGCAGCCTATTCCCACTAGCGGAAATCAATGAGCAGTTCTTC. Its translation: CASSLFPLAEINEQFF.

The chain links TRBV20-1 to TRBJ1-1; the D gene is possibly TRBD1 (6 bases). The V gene lost 3 bases and the J gene lost 4 bases, with 15 bases spanning the gap. There are 14 residues in the CDR3. Looked up from germline, CDR1 is DFQATT and CDR2 is SNEGSKA (reference sequence). CDR3 DNA: TGCAGTGCTAGTCCTTGGGGAGGGGGCACTGAAGCTTTCTTT. This encodes CSASPWGGGTEAFF.

This rearrangement joins TRBV19 to TRBJ2-2; no reliable D call. The CDR3 is 13 residues long. The ends were cut back, 5 bases at V and 6 bases at J, with 10 bases in the middle. Germline V gene data show CDR1 as LNHDA and CDR2 as SQIVND (reference sequence). In DNA, the CDR3 is TGTGCCAGTAGTGGGCAGGTAGCCGGGGAGCTGTTTTTT. Translation gives CASSGQVAGELFF.

The chain employs TRBV24-1 and TRBJ1-5; 10 bases map to TRBD1. V dropped 3 bases and J dropped 5; count of bases not matched to a gene: 3. Germline loops: CDR1 KGHDR, CDR2 SFDVKD. The CDR3 covers 15 residues. The CDR3 sequence: CATSDPGQGDQPQHF. CDR3 sequence (DNA): TGTGCCACCAGTGATCCAGGACAGGGGGATCAGCCCCAGCATTTT.

The V and J genes are TRBV29-1 and TRBJ1-4; 7 positions match TRBD1. The J segment lost 10 bases and the V segment lost 4 bases, leaving 15 bases of the junction unmatched. Germline CDR1 reads SQVTM; CDR2 reads ANQGSEA. This CDR3 is 15 amino acids long. The CDR3 spells CSVGQGSAIRGKLFF. CDR3 DNA: TGCAGCGTTGGACAGGGCTCAGCCATAAGGGGAAAACTGTTTTTT.

The chain uses TRBV11-3 and TRBJ2-5, with TRBD1 identical over 9 bases. The CDR3 sequence is 13 residues long. Unmatched junction bases numbered 3, after V lost 5 bases and J lost 5 bases. Germline loops: CDR1 SGHNT, CDR2 YENEEA. This chain's CDR3 is CASSPGQGETQYF. The CDR3 DNA sequence: TGTGCCAGCAGCCCCGGACAGGGGGAGACCCAGTACTTC.

The rearrangement links TRBV29-1 to TRBJ1-1; 9 nucleotides match TRBD1. Germline-derived CDR1 and CDR2 are SQVTM and ANQGSEA. There are 14 residues in the CDR3. V shed 7 bases and J 1 base; nucleotides not matched to a gene: 7. CDR3 sequence reads: CSALGTGRNTEAFF. In DNA form, the CDR3 reads TGCAGCGCCCTTGGGACAGGGCGGAACACTGAAGCTTTCTTT.

The V call is TRBV3-1 (or the pseudogene TRBV3-2), the J call TRBJ1-4; TRBD1 might be the D (6 bases). The length of the CDR3 is 14 residues. V gave up 1 base and J gave up 3 bases, with 6 bases separating them. Germline V gene lookup returns CDR1 LGHDT and CDR2 YNNKEL (reference sequence). CDR3 coding DNA: TGTGCCAGCAGCCAAGCAGGGGCTAATGAAAAACTGTTTTTT. Translation gives CASSQAGANEKLFF.

The chain combines TRBV6-5 with TRBJ1-6, with 10 bases fitting TRBD1. Germline lookup yields CDR1 MNHEY and CDR2 SVGAGI. The CDR3 spans 14 residues. With 6 bases clipped from V and 8 bases from J, the junction kept 4 bases outside the gene matches. CDR3 DNA sequence: TGTGCCAGCAGGCGCGGACAGGGGGATTCACCCCTCCACTTT. This sequence encodes CASRRGQGDSPLHF.

This clone was observed a single time. The chain has TRBV6-1 and TRBJ1-1; 7 bases are a match to TRBD1. This CDR3 is 19 amino acids long. Germline-derived CDR1 and CDR2 are MNHNS and SASEGT. J gave up 0 bases and V 4 bases, and 17 bases lay outside the gene matches. As DNA, the CDR3 is TGTGCCAGCAGTGCCCGGACAGGAATTACTGTCGTCATGAACACTGAAGCTTTCTTT. It encodes CASSARTGITVVMNTEAFF.

V gene TRBV20-1 combines with J gene TRBJ2-4; 7 bases are shared with TRBD1. The CDR3 spans 16 residues. J was trimmed by 7 bases and V by 3 bases; bases with no gene match: 15. Germline-derived CDR1 and CDR2 are DFQATT and SNEGSKA (reference sequence). DNA for the CDR3: TGCAGTGCTAGTGTGGGGGCCCCCAGGGGACAGAACATTCAGTACTTC. Protein sequence: CSASVGAPRGQNIQYF.

The chain carries TRBV5-1 and TRBJ2-7, with 9 bases fitting TRBD1. CDR3 length equals 13 residues. CDR1 and CDR2 (germline): SGHRS, YFSETQ. The J segment lost 3 bases and the V segment lost 4 bases, leaving 2 bases of the junction unmatched. This CDR3 is CASSRDRVYEQYF. The CDR3 DNA reads TGCGCCAGCAGCAGGGACAGGGTCTACGAGCAGTACTTC.

J is TRBJ1-2 and V is TRBV6-1; 7 bases map to TRBD1. Germline CDR1 reads MNHNS; CDR2 reads SASEGT. CDR3 length: 14 amino acids. V lost 3 bases and J lost 4; bases outside the gene matches: 5. The CDR3 DNA reads TGTGCCAGCAGTGAGACAGGGTCTGGCTATGGCTACACCTTC. Translation gives CASSETGSGYGYTF.

Comment on this clone: Other DNA sequences in this specimen translate into the identical CDR3. DNA for the CDR3: TGTGCCAGCAGTGGAGACATAAACTATGGCTACACCTTC. Its translation: CASSGDINYGYTF. V gene TRBV2 combines with J gene TRBJ1-2; D is undetermined. The CDR3 is 13 amino acids. The germline gives CDR1 SNHLY, CDR2 FYNNEI. V lost 4 bases, J lost 2 bases, and 8 bases lay in between.

The chain uses TRBV7-9 and TRBJ1-1; no clear D. This CDR3 is 11 amino acids long. The germline gives CDR1 SEHNR, CDR2 FQNEAQ (reference sequence). The CDR3 protein is CASGTDTEAFF. As DNA, the CDR3 is TGTGCGAGCGGTACGGACACTGAAGCTTTCTTT. Combining the CDR3 with reference TRBV7-9 and TRBJ1-1 gives the whole variable domain DTGVSQNPRHKITKRGQNVTFRCDPISEHNRLYWYRQTLGQGPEFLTYFQNEAQLEKSRLLSDRFSAERPKGSFSTLEIQRTEQGDSAMYLCASGTDTEAFFGQGTRLTVV.

This clone has a single count. J is TRBJ2-7 and V is TRBV15, with 7 bases identical to TRBD1. With V trimmed by 0 bases and J by 10 bases, 12 bases remained unmatched. This CDR3 contains 15 residues. Germline CDR1 reads LNHNV; CDR2 reads YYDKDF (reference sequence). DNA for the CDR3: TGTGCCACCAGCAGAGATGGGGACGACAGGGTAGGCCAGTACTTC. Its protein is CATSRDGDDRVGQYF.

CDR3: CASSLSYSGNTIYF. DNA of the CDR3: TGTGCCAGCAGCTTATCCTACTCTGGAAACACCATATATTTT. V is TRBV5-4 and J is TRBJ1-3; no definite D call. This CDR3 comprises 14 residues. V was pared by 2 bases and J by 0 bases, with 6 bases between. Germline CDR1 reads SGHNT; CDR2 reads YYREEE (reference sequence).

This rearrangement joins TRBV30 to TRBJ1-3; D not resolved. This CDR3 contains 12 residues. Germline lookup yields CDR1 GTSNPN and CDR2 SVGIG (reference sequence). The V gene lost 1 base and the J gene lost 7 bases, with 8 bases spanning the gap. The chain's CDR3 is CAWSETGNTIYF. For the CDR3, the DNA is TGTGCCTGGAGTGAAACCGGGAACACCATATATTTT.

The chain joins TRBV24-1 to TRBJ2-7, with 7 positions matching TRBD1. This CDR3 is built from 16 residues. Germline lookup yields CDR1 KGHDR and CDR2 SFDVKD. The trim removed 2 bases at V and 5 bases at J, leaving 11 bases unmatched. CDR3 amino acids: CATSDSTPTGLDEQYF. The CDR3 DNA is TGTGCCACCAGTGATTCAACCCCGACAGGGCTCGACGAGCAGTACTTC.

This rearrangement joins TRBV4-1 to TRBJ2-2; TRBD2 might be the D (6 bases). Trimming stripped 1 base from V and 6 bases from J, with 9 bases between. This CDR3 is built from 14 residues. Germline lookup yields CDR1 MGHRA and CDR2 YSYEKL. CDR3 region: CASSQGGGAGELFF. For the CDR3, the DNA is TGCGCCAGCAGCCAAGGAGGAGGGGCCGGGGAGCTGTTTTTT.

The CDR3 nucleotides are TGCAGCGTTGAGTGGACAGAGAACACTGAAGCTTTCTTT. This gives the protein CSVEWTENTEAFF. The chain has TRBV29-1 and TRBJ1-1; perhaps TRBD1 as D (6 bases). The V gene lost 3 bases and the J gene lost 1 base, with 9 bases spanning the gap. CDR1 and CDR2 from the germline V gene are SQVTM and ANQGSEA. CDR3 length: 13 residues.